This TCR beta chain was recovered during a study of CD8 T cells in Susac syndrome. From blood CD8+ and CD4+ T cells, TCR beta sequences were generated. TEMRA cells were enriched by FACS, while CD8+ and CD4+ T cells were obtained through a negative isolation that was performed magnetically. Of note for this clonotype: What it binds is unknown.

The RNA, 0.5 to 1 ug, was put through reverse transcription using random hexamers. TCRdb independently ran MiXCR on the immunoSEQ multiplex PCR reads; one entry per CDR3 protein. In the table there are some 140,000 distinct CDR3 sequences, approximately 95% of which are singletons. Study outcomes and limitations: Detection of Susac-specific public clones gave 15 to 20 in total CD8+ repertoires and roughly 5 in CD8+ TEMRA repertoires.

CDR3 length equals 13 residues. V lost 3 bases, J lost 5 bases, and 11 bases lay in between. Germline V gene sequence: CDR1 SGHTA, CDR2 FQGTGA. The chain couples TRBV7-3 to TRBJ2-7; D remains ambiguous. This receptor was obtained from a human donor with Susac syndrome. Sequencing was performed on CD8+ T cells from PBMCs. The CDR3 sequence: CASSLVEQNEQYF. The CDR3 DNA follows: TGTGCCAGCAGCTTGGTGGAGCAAAACGAGCAGTACTTC.